The source of this TCR beta chain is a study of cytomegalovirus exposure and HLA in healthy donors. The table lists this clone with a few counts. Its specificity is unknown. PCR used 60 Vbeta primers and 13 Jbeta primers. The repertoire was sequenced with immunoSEQ multiplex PCR; TCRdb's copy has only in-frame clones and lacks some. Of 130,000 to 150,000 clones listed, around 80% were seen once; the top ten hold nearly 7%. Looked up from germline, CDR1 is SGHRS and CDR2 is YFSETQ. Trimming took off 0 bases at V and 2 bases at J, with 14 bases between the two ends. There are 16 residues in the CDR3. Study-level points and caveats: Researchers counted 150 to 200 TCR beta chains as cytomegalovirus-associated.

Sequenced sample: PBMCs. The TCR originated in a man aged 40-55 years in good health and CMV-seropositive. V gene TRBV5-1 combines with J gene TRBJ2-5; possibly TRBD1 for D (6 bases). The CDR3: CASSLGQGMGQETQYF. The CDR3 DNA is TGCGCCAGCAGCTTGGGGCAGGGGATGGGGCAAGAGACCCAGTACTTC.